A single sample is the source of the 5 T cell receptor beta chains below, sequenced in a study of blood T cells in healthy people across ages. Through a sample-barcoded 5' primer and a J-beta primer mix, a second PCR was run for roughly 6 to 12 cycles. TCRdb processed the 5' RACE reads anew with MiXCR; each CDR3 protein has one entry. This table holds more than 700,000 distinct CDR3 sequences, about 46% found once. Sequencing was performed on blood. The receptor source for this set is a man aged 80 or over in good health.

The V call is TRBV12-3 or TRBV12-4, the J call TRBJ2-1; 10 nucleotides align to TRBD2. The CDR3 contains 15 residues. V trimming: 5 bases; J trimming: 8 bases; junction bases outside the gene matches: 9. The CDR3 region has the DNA TGTGCCAGCAGTCCCCCCAGCGGGAGGGCCTATGAGCAGTTCTTC. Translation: CASSPPSGRAYEQFF.

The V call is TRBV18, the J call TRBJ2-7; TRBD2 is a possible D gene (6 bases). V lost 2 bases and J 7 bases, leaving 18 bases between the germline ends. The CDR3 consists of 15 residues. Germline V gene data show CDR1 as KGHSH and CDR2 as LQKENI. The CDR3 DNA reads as TGTGCCAGCTCACCATCCGGGACGGGGGATCGGGAGCAGTACTTC. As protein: CASSPSGTGDREQYF.

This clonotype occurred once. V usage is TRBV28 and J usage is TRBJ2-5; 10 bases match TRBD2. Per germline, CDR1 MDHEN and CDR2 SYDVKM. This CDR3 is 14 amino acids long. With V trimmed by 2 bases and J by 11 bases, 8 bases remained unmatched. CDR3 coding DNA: TGTGCCAGCAGTTTACGAGCGGGGGGGTGGGAGCAGTACTTC. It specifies CASSLRAGGWEQYF. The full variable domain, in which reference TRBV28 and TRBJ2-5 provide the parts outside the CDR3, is DVKVTQSSRYLVKRTGEKVFLECVQDMDHENMFWYRQDPGLGLRLIYFSYDVKMKEKGDIPEGYSVSREKKERFSLILESASTNQTSMYLCASSLRAGGWEQYFGPGTRLLVL.

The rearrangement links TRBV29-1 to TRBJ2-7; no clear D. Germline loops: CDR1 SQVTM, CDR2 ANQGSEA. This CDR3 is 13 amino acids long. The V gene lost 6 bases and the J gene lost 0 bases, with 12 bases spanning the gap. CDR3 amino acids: CSVLLRSSYEQYF. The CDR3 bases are TGCAGCGTCCTACTCAGGAGCTCCTACGAGCAGTACTTC.

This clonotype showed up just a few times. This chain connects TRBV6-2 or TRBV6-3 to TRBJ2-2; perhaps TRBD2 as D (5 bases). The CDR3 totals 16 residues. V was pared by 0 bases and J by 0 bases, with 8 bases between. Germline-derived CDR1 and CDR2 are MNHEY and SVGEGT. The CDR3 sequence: CASSYSTGSNTGELFF. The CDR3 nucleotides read TGTGCCAGCAGTTACTCGACGGGATCGAACACCGGGGAGCTGTTTTTT.